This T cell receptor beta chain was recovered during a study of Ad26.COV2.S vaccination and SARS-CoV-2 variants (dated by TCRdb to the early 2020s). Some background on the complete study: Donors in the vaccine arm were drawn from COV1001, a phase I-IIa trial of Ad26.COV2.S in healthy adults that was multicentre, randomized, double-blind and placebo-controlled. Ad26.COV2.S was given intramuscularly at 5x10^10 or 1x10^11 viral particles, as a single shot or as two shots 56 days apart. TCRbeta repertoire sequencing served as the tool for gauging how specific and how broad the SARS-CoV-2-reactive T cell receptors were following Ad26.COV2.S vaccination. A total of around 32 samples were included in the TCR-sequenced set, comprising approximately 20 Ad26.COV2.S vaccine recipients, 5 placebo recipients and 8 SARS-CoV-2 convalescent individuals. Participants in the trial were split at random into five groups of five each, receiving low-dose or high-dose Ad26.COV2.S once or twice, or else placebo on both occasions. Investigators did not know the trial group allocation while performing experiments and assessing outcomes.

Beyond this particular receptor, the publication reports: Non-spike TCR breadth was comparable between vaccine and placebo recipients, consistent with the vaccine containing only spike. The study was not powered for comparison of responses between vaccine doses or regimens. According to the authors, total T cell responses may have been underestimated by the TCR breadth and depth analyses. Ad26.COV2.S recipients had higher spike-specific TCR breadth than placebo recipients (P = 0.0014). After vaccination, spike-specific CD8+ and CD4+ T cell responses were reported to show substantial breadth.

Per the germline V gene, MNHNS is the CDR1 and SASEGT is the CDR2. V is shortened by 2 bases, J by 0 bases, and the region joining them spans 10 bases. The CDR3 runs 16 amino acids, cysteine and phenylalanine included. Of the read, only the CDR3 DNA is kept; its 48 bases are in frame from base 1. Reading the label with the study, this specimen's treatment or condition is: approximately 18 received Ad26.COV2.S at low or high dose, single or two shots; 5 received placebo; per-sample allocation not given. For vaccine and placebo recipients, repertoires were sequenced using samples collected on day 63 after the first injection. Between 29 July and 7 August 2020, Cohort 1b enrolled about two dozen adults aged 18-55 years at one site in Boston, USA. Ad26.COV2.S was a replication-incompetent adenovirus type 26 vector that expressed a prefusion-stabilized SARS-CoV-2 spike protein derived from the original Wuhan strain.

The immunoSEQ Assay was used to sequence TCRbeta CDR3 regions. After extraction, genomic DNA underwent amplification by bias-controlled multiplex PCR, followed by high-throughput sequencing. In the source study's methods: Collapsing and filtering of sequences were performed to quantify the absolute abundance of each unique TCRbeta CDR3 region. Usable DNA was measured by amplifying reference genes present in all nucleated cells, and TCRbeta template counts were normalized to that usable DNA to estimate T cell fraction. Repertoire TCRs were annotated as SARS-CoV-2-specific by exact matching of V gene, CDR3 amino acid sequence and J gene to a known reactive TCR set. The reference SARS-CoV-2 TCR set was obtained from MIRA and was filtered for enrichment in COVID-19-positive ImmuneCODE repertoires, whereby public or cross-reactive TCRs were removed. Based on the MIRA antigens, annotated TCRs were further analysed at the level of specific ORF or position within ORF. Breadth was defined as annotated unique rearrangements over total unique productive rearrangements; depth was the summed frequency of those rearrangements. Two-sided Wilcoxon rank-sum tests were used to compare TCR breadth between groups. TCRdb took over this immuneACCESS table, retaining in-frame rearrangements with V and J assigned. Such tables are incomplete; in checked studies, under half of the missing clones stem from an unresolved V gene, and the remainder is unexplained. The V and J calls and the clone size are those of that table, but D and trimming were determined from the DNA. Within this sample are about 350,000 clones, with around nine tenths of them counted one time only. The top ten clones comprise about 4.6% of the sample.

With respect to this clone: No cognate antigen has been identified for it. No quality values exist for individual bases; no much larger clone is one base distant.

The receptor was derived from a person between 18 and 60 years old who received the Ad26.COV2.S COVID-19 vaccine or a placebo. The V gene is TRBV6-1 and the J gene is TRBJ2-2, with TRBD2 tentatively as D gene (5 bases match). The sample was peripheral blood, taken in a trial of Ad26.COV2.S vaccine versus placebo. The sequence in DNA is TGTGCCAGCAGTGAAATCGGAGGAGCGAACACCGGGGAGCTGTTTTTT. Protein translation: CASSEIGGANTGELFF.